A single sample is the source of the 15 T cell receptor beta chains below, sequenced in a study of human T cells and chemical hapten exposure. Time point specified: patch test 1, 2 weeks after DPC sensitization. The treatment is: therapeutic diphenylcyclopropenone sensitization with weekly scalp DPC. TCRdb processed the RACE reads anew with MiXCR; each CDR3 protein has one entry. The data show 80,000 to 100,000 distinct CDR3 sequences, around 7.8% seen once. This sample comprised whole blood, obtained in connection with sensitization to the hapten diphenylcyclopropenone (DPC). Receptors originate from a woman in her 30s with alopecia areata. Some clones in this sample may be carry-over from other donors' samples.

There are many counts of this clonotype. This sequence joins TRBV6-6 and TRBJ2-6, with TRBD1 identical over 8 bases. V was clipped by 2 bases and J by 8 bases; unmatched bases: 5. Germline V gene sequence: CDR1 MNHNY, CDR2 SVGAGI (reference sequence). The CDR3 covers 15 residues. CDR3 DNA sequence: TGTGCCAGCAGTTACGGACAGGGCTGGCCCAACGTCCTGACTTTC. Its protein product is CASSYGQGWPNVLTF.

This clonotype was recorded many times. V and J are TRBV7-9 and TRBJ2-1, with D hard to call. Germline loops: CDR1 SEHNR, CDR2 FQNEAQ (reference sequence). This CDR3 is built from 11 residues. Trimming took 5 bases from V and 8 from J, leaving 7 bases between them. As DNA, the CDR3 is TGTGCCAGCAGCCTGAAGGATGAGCAGTTCTTC. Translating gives CASSLKDEQFF.

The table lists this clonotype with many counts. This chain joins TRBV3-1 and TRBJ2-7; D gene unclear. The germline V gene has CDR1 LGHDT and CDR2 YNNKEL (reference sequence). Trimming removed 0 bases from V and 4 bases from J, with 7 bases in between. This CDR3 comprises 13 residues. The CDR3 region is CASSQDHQYEQYF. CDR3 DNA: TGTGCCAGCAGCCAAGATCACCAGTACGAGCAGTACTTC.

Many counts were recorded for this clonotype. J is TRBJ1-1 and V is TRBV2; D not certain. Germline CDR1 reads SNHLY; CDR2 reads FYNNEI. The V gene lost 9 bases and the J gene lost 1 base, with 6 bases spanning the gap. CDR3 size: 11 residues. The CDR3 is CASLRNTEAFF. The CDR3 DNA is TGTGCCAGTCTGCGGAACACTGAAGCTTTCTTT. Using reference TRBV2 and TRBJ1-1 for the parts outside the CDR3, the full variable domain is EPEVTQTPSHQVTQMGQEVILRCVPISNHLYFYWYRQILGQKVEFLVSFYNNEISEKSEIFDDQFSVERPDGSNFTLKIRSTKLEDSAMYFCASLRNTEAFFGQGTRLTVV.

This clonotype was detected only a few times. CDR3 loop: CASSPPIGGSGEQYF. DNA for the CDR3: TGTGCCAGCTCACCACCAATTGGGGGGAGTGGCGAGCAGTACTTC. This rearrangement joins TRBV18 to TRBJ2-7; D is perhaps TRBD2 (6 bases). The germline V gene encodes CDR1 KGHSH and CDR2 LQKENI. The CDR3 loop spans 15 amino acids. Trimming removed 0 bases at V and 6 bases at J, with 15 bases between.

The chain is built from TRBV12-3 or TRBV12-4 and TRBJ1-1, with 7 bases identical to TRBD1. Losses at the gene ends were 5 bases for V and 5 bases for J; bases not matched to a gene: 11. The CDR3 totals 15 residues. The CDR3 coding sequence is TGTGCCAGCAGTCTTACAGGGGTTATAGGGACTGAAGCTTTCTTT. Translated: CASSLTGVIGTEAFF.

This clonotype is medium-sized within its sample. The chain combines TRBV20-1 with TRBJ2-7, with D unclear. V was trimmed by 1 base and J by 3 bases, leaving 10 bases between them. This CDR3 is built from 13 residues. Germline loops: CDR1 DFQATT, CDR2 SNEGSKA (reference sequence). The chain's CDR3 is CSARGQVDYEQYF. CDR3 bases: TGCAGTGCTAGAGGGCAGGTAGACTACGAGCAGTACTTC.

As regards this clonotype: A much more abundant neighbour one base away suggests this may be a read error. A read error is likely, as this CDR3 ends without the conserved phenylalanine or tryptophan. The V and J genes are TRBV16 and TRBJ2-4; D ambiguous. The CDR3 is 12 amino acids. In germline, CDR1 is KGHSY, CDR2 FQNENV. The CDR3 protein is CASSQVLNVQYS. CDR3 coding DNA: TGTGCCAGCAGCCAAGTGCTAAACGTTCAGTACTCC.

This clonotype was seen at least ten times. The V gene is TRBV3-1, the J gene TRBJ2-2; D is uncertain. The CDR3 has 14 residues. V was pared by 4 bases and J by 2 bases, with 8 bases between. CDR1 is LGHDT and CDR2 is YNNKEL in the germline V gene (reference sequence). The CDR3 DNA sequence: TGTGCCAGCAGCCCCACGAAAAACACCGGGGAGCTGTTTTTT. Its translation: CASSPTKNTGELFF.

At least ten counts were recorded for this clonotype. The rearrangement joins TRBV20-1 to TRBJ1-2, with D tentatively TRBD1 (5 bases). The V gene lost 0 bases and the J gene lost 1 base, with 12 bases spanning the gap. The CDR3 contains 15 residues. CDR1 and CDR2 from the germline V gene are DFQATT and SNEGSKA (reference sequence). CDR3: CSAREWGGFNYGYTF. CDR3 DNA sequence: TGCAGTGCTAGAGAGTGGGGCGGATTTAACTATGGCTACACCTTC.

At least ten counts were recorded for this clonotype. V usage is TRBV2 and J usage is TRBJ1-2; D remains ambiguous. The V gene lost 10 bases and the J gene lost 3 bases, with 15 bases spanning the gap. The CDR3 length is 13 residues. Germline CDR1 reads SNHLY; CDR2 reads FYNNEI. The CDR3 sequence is CATRPDNDYGYTF. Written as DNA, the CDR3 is TGTGCCACCAGGCCAGACAACGACTATGGCTACACCTTC.

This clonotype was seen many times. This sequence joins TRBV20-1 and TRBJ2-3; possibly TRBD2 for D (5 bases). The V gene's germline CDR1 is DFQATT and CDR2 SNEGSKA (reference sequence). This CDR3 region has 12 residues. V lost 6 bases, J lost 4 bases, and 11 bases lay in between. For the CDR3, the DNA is TGCAGTGCCAACGAGCGGTCAGATACGCAGTATTTT. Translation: CSANERSDTQYF.

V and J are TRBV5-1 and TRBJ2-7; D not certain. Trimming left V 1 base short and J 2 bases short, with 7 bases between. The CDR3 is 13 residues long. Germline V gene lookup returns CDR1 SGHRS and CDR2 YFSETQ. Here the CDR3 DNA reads TGCGCCAGCAGCTTGAGAGGCCCCTACGAGCAGTACTTC. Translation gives CASSLRGPYEQYF.

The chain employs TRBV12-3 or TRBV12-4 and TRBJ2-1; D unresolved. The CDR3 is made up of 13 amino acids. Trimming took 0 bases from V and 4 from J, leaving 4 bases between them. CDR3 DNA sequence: TGTGCCAGCAGTTTAGCCTCATACAATGAGCAGTTCTTC. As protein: CASSLASYNEQFF.

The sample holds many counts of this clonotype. The CDR3 sequence is CASSERGPSYNEQFF. The CDR3 DNA is TGCGCCAGCAGCGAGCGTGGGCCTTCCTACAATGAGCAGTTCTTC. The chain couples TRBV5-1 to TRBJ2-1; D remains ambiguous. The CDR3 runs 15 residues. Germline assignment: CDR1 SGHRS and CDR2 YFSETQ. V was clipped by 4 bases and J by 1 base, with 12 bases between them.